This TCR beta chain was retrieved from a study of blood T cell repertoires in COVID-19. In germline, CDR1 is MNHEY, CDR2 SVGAGI. V dropped 5 bases and J dropped 4; count of bases not matched to a gene: 5. CDR3 length: 15 residues. Profiling relied on immunoSEQ multiplex PCR, and the TCRdb table lists in-frame clones only, not all of them. The sample has about 480,000 clones, around 88% seen once; the top ten hold around 12%. Followed over time, Seattle patients had been enrolled while infection was active. The sequencing input was peripheral blood. This rearrangement joins TRBV6-5 to TRBJ2-5; 12 positions match TRBD2. The receptor comes from a woman aged 50 to 65 with COVID-19, enrolled during active disease. In nucleotides, the CDR3 is TGTGCCAGCAGTCCTGGGACTAGCGGGCTAGAGACCCAGTACTTC. Translating it yields CASSPGTSGLETQYF.